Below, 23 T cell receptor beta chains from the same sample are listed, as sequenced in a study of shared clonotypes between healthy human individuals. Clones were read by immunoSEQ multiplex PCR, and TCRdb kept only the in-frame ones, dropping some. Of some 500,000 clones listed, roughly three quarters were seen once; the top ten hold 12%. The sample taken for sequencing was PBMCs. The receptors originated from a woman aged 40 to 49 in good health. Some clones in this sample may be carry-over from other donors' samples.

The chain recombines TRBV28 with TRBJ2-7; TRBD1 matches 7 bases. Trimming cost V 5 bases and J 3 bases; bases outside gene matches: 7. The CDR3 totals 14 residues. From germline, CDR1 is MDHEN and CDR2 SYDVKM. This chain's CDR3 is CASSPGTDDYEQYF. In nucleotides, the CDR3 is TGTGCCAGCAGTCCCGGGACAGATGACTACGAGCAGTACTTC.

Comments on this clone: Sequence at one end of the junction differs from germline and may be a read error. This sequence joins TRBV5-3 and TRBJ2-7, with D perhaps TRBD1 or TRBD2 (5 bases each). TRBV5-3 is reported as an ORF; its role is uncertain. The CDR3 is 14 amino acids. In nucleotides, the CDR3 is TGTGCCAGCAGCTTAGGGGACGGAGCCTACGAGCAGTACTTC. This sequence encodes CASSLGDGAYEQYF.

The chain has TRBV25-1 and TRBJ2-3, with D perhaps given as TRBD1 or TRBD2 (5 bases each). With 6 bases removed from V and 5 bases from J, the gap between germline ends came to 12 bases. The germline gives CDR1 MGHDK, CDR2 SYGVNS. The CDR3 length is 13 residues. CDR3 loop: CASSDARGDTQYF. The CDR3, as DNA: TGTGCCAGCAGCGACGCGAGGGGAGATACGCAGTATTTT.

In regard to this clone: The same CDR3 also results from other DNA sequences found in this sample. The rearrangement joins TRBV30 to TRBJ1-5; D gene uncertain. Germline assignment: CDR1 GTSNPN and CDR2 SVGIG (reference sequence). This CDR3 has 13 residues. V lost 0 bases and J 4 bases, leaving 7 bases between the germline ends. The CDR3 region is CAWSVRGNQPQHF. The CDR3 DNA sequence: TGTGCCTGGAGTGTCCGGGGTAATCAGCCCCAGCATTTT.

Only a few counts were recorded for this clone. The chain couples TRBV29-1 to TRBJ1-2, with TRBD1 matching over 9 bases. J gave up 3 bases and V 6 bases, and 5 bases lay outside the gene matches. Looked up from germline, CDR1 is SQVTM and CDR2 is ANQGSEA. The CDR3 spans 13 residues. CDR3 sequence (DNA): TGCAGCGTGTACAGGGGGCCCGACTATGGCTACACCTTC. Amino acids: CSVYRGPDYGYTF.

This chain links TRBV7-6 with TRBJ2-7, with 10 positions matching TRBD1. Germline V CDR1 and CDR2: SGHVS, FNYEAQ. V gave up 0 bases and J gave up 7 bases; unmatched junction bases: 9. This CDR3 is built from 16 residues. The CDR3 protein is CASSLAPGQGSWEQYF. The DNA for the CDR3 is TGTGCCAGCAGCTTAGCTCCGGGACAGGGGTCGTGGGAGCAGTACTTC.

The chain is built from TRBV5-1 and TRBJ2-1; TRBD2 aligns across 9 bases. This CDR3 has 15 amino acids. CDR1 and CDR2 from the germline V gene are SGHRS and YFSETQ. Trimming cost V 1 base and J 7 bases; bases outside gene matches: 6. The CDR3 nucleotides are TGCGCCAGCAGCTTGAGTCTAGCGGGAAGGAATGAGCAGTTCTTC. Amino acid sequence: CASSLSLAGRNEQFF.

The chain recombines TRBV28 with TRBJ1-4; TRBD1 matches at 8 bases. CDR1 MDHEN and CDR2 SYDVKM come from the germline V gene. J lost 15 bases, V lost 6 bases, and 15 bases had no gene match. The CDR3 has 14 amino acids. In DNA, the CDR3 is TGTGCCAGCAGGCCGGGACAGGACTTACTTGTCATGTTTTTT. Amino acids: CASRPGQDLLVMFF.

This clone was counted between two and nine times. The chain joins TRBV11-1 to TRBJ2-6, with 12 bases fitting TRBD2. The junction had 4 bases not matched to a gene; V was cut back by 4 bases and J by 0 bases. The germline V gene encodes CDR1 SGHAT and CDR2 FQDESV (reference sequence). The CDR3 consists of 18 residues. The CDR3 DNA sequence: TGTGCCAGCAGCTCGGGACTAGCGGGTAGCTCTGGGGCCAACGTCCTGACTTTC. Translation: CASSSGLAGSSGANVLTF.

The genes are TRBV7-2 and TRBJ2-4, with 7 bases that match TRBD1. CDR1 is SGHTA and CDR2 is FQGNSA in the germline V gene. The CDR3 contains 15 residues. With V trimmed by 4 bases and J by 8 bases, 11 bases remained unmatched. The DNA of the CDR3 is TGTGCCAGCAGCTCTAGGACAGGACAGGTTGACATTCAGTACTTC. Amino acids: CASSSRTGQVDIQYF.

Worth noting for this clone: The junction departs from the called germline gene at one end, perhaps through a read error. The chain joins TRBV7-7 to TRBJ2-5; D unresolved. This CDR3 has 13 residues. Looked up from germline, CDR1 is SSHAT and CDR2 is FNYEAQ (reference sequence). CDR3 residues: CASSLNMGETQYF. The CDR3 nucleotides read TGTGCTAGCAGCTTAAATATGGGAGAGACCCAGTACTTC.

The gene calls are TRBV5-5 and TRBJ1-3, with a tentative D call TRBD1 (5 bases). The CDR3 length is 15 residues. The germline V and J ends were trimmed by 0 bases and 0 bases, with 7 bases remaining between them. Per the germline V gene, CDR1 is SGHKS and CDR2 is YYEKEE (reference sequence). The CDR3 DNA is TGTGCCAGCAGCTTGGACGACAGCTCTGGAAACACCATATATTTT. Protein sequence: CASSLDDSSGNTIYF.

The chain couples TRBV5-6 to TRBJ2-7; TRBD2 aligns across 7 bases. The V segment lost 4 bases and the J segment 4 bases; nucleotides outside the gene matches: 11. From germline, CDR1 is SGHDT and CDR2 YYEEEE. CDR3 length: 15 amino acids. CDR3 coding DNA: TGTGCCAGCAGCATGAGGGAGGGCATTTCTTACGAGCAGTACTTC. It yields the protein CASSMREGISYEQYF. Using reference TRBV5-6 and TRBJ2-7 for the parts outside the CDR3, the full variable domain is DAGVTQSPTHLIKTRGQQVTLRCSPKSGHDTVSWYQQALGQGPQFIFQYYEEEERQRGNFPDRFSGHQFPNYSSELNVNALLLGDSALYLCASSMREGISYEQYFGPGTRLTVT.

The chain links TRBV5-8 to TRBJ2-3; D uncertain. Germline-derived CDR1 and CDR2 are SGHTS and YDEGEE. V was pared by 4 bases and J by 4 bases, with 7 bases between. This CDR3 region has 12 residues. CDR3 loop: CASSDVSDTQYF. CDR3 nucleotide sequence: TGTGCCAGCAGCGATGTGTCAGATACGCAGTATTTT. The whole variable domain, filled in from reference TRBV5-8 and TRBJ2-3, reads EAGVTQSPTHLIKTRGQQATLRCSPISGHTSVYWYQQALGLGLQFLLWYDEGEERNRGNFPPRFSGRQFPNYSSELNVNALELEDSALYLCASSDVSDTQYFGPGTRLTVL.

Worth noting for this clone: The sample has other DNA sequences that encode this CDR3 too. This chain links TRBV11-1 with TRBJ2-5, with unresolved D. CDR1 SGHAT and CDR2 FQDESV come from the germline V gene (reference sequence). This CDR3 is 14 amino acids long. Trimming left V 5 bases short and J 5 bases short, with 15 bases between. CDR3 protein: CASSRAPGGETQYF. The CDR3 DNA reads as TGTGCCAGCAGCCGGGCCCCCGGTGGGGAGACCCAGTACTTC. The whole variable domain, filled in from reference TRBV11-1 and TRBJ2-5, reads EAEVAQSPRYKITEKSQAVAFWCDPISGHATLYWYRQILGQGPELLVQFQDESVVDDSQLPKDRFSAERLKGVDSTLKIQPAELGDSAMYLCASSRAPGGETQYFGPGTRLLVL.

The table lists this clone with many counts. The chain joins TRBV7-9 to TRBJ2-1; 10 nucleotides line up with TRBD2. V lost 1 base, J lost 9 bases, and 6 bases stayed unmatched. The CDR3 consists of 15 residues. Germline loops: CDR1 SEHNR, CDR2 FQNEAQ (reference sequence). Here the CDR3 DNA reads TGTGCCAGCAGCTTAGGTCTAGCGGGAGATGGTGAGCAGTTCTTC. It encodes CASSLGLAGDGEQFF.

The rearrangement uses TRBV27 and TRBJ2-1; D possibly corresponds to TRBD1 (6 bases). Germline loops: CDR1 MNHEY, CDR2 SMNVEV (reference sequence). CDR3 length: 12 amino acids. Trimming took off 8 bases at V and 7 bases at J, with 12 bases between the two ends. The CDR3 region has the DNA TGTGCCAGCTATACAGGGATTAATGAGCAGTTCTTC. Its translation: CASYTGINEQFF.

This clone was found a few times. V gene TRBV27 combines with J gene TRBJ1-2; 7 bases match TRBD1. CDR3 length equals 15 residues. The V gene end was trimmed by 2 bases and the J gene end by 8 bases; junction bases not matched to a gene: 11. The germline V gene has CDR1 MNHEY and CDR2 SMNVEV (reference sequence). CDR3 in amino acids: CASSLLSGTAFGYTF. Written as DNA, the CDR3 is TGTGCCAGCAGTTTACTCTCCGGGACAGCCTTCGGCTACACCTTC.

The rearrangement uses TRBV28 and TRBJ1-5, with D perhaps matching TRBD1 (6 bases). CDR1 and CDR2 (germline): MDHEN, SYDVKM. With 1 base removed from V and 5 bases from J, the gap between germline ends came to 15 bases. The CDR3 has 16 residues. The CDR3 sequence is CASSLFGQSGDQPQHF. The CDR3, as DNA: TGTGCCAGCAGTTTATTTGGACAGTCAGGAGATCAGCCCCAGCATTTT.

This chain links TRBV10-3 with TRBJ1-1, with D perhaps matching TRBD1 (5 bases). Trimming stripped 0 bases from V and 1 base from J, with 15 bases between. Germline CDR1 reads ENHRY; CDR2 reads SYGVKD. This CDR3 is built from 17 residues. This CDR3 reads CAISESGTGGGNTEAFF. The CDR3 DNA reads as TGTGCCATCAGTGAGTCGGGTACAGGCGGGGGGAACACTGAAGCTTTCTTT.

The CDR3 loop is CASSPGLAGVYEQFF. In DNA, the CDR3 is TGTGCCAGCAGCCCGGGACTAGCGGGAGTCTATGAGCAGTTCTTC. The rearrangement joins TRBV6-6 to TRBJ2-1, with TRBD2 matching over 14 bases. J gave up 8 bases and V 6 bases, and 6 bases lay outside the gene matches. The CDR3 has 15 amino acids. The germline V gene has CDR1 MNHNY and CDR2 SVGAGI (reference sequence).

The CDR3 DNA follows: TGCGCCAGCAGCCAAATGCTGACGGTGAACACTGAAGCTTTCTTT. Its translation: CASSQMLTVNTEAFF. J is TRBJ1-1 and V is TRBV4-3; unclear D gene. CDR1 and CDR2 (germline): LGHNA, YSLEER. This CDR3 region has 15 residues. Deletions cut 2 bases from V and 0 bases from J, with 10 bases between.

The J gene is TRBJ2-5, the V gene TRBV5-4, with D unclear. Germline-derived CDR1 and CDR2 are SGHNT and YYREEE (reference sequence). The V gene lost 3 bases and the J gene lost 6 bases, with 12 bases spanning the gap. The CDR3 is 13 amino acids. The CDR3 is CASSWQWEKTQYF. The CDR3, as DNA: TGTGCCAGCAGCTGGCAGTGGGAAAAGACCCAGTACTTC. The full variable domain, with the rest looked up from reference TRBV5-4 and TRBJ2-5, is ETGVTQSPTHLIKTRGQQVTLRCSSQSGHNTVSWYQQALGQGPQFIFQYYREEENGRGNFPPRFSGLQFPNYSSELNVNALELDDSALYLCASSWQWEKTQYFGPGTRLLVL.